This entry concerns a single TCR beta chain. The target antigen is unknown. The V end was cut by 3 bases, the J end by 2 bases, with 20 bases between. Looked up from germline, CDR1 is MGHRA and CDR2 is YSYEKL. The CDR3 spans 17 residues. These data are taken from a study of CD8+CD57+ T cells in acquired aplastic anemia. Study-level information: Isolated CD4+ and CD8+ cells, once sorted, yielded DNA averaging roughly 3.2 ug.

General study results and limits: CD8+ Simpson's diversity did not differ significantly between patients and controls.

TCR beta VDJ combinations and CDR3 sequences were profiled from genomic DNA. TCRdb redid the calling of the reads with MiXCR, one entry per CDR3 protein. This table holds 200,000 or so distinct CDR3 sequences, roughly 64% found once. The J gene is TRBJ2-7, the V gene TRBV4-1, with a possible D match to TRBD1 (5 bases). What was sequenced was sorted CD4+, CD8+, or CD8+CD57+ T cells (not recorded which) from PBMCs. This sequence originates from a human donor with severe aplastic anemia or a healthy control (not recorded which). The CDR3 region is CASSHPGHPPMAYEQYF. The CDR3 DNA follows: TGCGCCAGCAGCCACCCAGGACACCCTCCAATGGCCTACGAGCAGTACTTC.